These 10 T cell receptor beta chains originate from one sample sequenced in a study of T cell responses to AZD1222 COVID-19 vaccine. Only in-frame clones appear in the TCRdb table, and some are missing; sequencing was by immunoSEQ multiplex PCR. Of under 140,000 clones listed, 85% to 95% are singletons. The sample was peripheral blood, taken on day 0 of AZD1222 vaccination. These receptor sequences come from an adult in good health.

The genes are TRBV9 and TRBJ1-1; D gene ambiguous. There are 16 residues in the CDR3. Germline V gives CDR1 SGDLS, CDR2 YYNGEE. The V gene lost 0 bases and the J gene lost 1 base, with 13 bases spanning the gap. The CDR3 DNA is TGTGCCAGCAGCGTAGATTTGGGCAACTGGAACACTGAAGCTTTCTTT. Its protein product is CASSVDLGNWNTEAFF.

The V and J genes are TRBV19 and TRBJ1-4, with 9 bases matching TRBD1. With 8 bases clipped from V and 1 base from J, the junction kept 5 bases outside the gene matches. The germline gives CDR1 LNHDA, CDR2 SQIVND (reference sequence). The CDR3 is made up of 15 amino acids. The CDR3 spells CASWDREGTNEKLFF. CDR3 nucleotides: TGTGCCAGTTGGGACAGGGAGGGAACTAATGAAAAACTGTTTTTT.

This chain uses TRBV6-5 with TRBJ1-2; D is possibly TRBD1 (5 bases). The germline V gene has CDR1 MNHEY and CDR2 SVGAGI. CDR3 length: 13 amino acids. V was trimmed by 7 bases and J by 8 bases, leaving 17 bases between them. The CDR3 is CASTSGGVGGYTF. The CDR3 coding sequence is TGTGCCAGCACATCCGGAGGGGTAGGCGGCTACACCTTC.

V and J are TRBV15 and TRBJ1-1, with TRBD1 identical over 7 bases. This CDR3 has 16 residues. Germline lookup yields CDR1 LNHNV and CDR2 YYDKDF (reference sequence). Trimming took 0 bases from V and 10 from J; bases not matched to a gene: 14. The DNA of the CDR3 is TGTGCCACCAGCAGAGATCGTGCCGAGACAGGGCGGGCAGCTTTCTTT. It codes for CATSRDRAETGRAAFF.

The rearrangement joins TRBV28 to TRBJ1-6, with D perhaps TRBD1 (5 bases). This CDR3 has 14 residues. V dropped 4 bases and J dropped 13 bases, with 17 bases sitting between them. The V gene's germline CDR1 is MDHEN and CDR2 SYDVKM. The CDR3 DNA is TGTGCCAGCAGTTCGGGGGGTAAAGAACAGCCCCTCCACTTT. Residues: CASSSGGKEQPLHF. Full variable domain (missing parts from reference TRBV28 and TRBJ1-6): DVKVTQSSRYLVKRTGEKVFLECVQDMDHENMFWYRQDPGLGLRLIYFSYDVKMKEKGDIPEGYSVSREKKERFSLILESASTNQTSMYLCASSSGGKEQPLHFGNGTRLTVT.

The chain has TRBV6-1 and TRBJ1-3; D may be TRBD1 (5 bases). Trimming cost V 2 bases and J 4 bases, with 24 bases left between them. The CDR3 has 19 residues. Germline lookup yields CDR1 MNHNS and CDR2 SASEGT. The CDR3 protein is CASSENRFSAGRSGNTIYF. CDR3 DNA sequence: TGTGCCAGCAGTGAAAACAGGTTTTCGGCAGGGAGATCCGGAAACACCATATATTTT.

The chain has TRBV2 and TRBJ1-1, with a possible D match to TRBD1 (6 bases). This CDR3 comprises 13 residues. Germline assignment: CDR1 SNHLY and CDR2 FYNNEI. V was shortened by 4 bases and J by 1 base, with 7 bases between the two germline ends. The CDR3 DNA reads TGTGCCAGCAGTGCGGACAGGAACACTGAAGCTTTCTTT. This gives the protein CASSADRNTEAFF.

This clone was seen a single time. This rearrangement joins TRBV28 to TRBJ2-7; TRBD2 might be the D (5 bases). Trimming left V 6 bases short and J 6 bases short, with 21 bases between. Germline V lookup: CDR1 MDHEN, CDR2 SYDVKM. This CDR3 comprises 15 residues. CDR3 protein: CASSLNVRGSGEQYF. CDR3 sequence (DNA): TGTGCCAGCAGCCTAAACGTCCGGGGAAGCGGCGAGCAGTACTTC.

The chain combines TRBV11-2 with TRBJ1-1; TRBD1 matches 7 bases. The V gene's germline CDR1 is SGHAT and CDR2 FQNNGV. The CDR3 covers 14 residues. Losses at the gene ends were 5 bases for V and 4 bases for J; bases not matched to a gene: 7. The CDR3 nucleotides are TGTGCCAGCAGCCCGACAGGGCAACCCACTGAAGCTTTCTTT. Residues: CASSPTGQPTEAFF.

The chain is built from TRBV19 and TRBJ2-2; the match to TRBD2 covers 11 bases. With 5 bases clipped from V and 0 bases from J, the junction kept 8 bases outside the gene matches. The CDR3 is made up of 18 amino acids. From germline, CDR1 is LNHDA and CDR2 SQIVND (reference sequence). CDR3 in amino acids: CASSVPGLAVSNTGELFF. CDR3 nucleotides: TGTGCCAGTAGTGTCCCGGGACTAGCGGTCTCGAACACCGGGGAGCTGTTTTTT.